The sequence of this T cell receptor (beta chain) was determined in a study of T-cell reconstitution after alpha-beta-depleted transplantation in children. Findings of the study overall: It was reported that alpha-beta T cells came from several hundred expanded graft clones (about two months after transplant). Recipient T cells and thymic progenitors that survived were the source of the high TCRbeta diversity seen at day 60 in some patients. A year had passed since transplant, and T-cell counts and diversity by then came mostly from newly produced T cells.

Germline V gives CDR1 MDHEN, CDR2 SYDVKM. This CDR3 contains 17 residues. V shed 3 bases, J shed 8 bases, and the junction held 13 bases outside the gene matches. Unique molecular identifiers featured in how the TCRbeta library was prepared. TCRdb recomputed calls from the PCR reads with MiXCR, one row per CDR3 protein. The data contain 32,000 or so distinct CDR3 sequences, about 6.7% of them seen just once; the ten biggest clones take up around 25%. This clonotype was recorded many times. No antigen is known for it. The chain couples TRBV28 to TRBJ2-1; TRBD2 aligns across 10 bases. This clonotype was sampled from a child in the first two years of life who had a stem cell transplant for acute myeloid leukemia, so the T cells may come from the graft donor. The specimen was peripheral blood, collected 60 days after TCRalphabeta/CD19-depleted stem cell transplant. CDR3 region: CASSLLEGLAGGDEQFF. Here the CDR3 DNA reads TGTGCCAGCAGTTTGCTTGAGGGCTTAGCGGGGGGAGATGAGCAGTTCTTC.